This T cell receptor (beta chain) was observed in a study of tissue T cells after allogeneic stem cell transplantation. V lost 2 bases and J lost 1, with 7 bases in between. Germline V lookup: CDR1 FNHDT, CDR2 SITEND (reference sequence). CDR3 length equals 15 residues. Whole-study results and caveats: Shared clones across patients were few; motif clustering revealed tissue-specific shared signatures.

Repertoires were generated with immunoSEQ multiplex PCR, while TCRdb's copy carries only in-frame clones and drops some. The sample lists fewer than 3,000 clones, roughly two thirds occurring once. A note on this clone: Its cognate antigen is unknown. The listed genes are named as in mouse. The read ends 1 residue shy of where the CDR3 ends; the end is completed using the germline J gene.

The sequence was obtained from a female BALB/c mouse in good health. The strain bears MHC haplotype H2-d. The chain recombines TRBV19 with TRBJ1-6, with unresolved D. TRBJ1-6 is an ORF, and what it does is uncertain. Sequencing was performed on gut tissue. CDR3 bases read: TGTGCCAGCAGTATCACATCATCCTATAATTCGCCCCTCTAC. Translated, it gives CASSITSSYNSPLY. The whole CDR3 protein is CASSITSSYNSPLYF.